The rows below give T cell receptor beta chains drawn from one sample of a study of OX40 agonist ivuxolimab in advanced cancers. TCRdb's copy holds only in-frame clones and misses some; the assay was immunoSEQ multiplex PCR. The table records 60,000 or so clones, around 92% of them present only once. The sample consisted of CD4+ or CD8+ T cells sorted from blood, taken in a trial of the OX40 agonist ivuxolimab. All receptors derive from an adult with an advanced solid tumor such as melanoma, head and neck, liver or kidney cancer. Both conserved end residues are part of each CDR3. The order of the fields is V gene, clone size, D gene, J gene, CDR3 DNA, CDR3 protein. The D gene is left open where the match is weak. Clone size is stated in some rows and not others, as once, few, many or a class when expanded.

TRBV5-6	.	TRBD2	TRBJ2-3	TGTGCCAGCAGCTTACTAGCGGGGAGCACAGATACGCAGTATTTT	CASSLLAGSTDTQYF
TRBV6-5	.	.	TRBJ2-7	TGTGCCAGCAGTGTAGACGGGAGTCCTGGCTACGAGCAGTACTTC	CASSVDGSPGYEQYF
TRBV2	.	.	TRBJ2-3	TGTGCCAGCAGTGAAGATCCTAGCACAGATACGCAGTATTTT	CASSEDPSTDTQYF
TRBV20-1	.	.	TRBJ2-7	TGCAGTGCTAGATTCCACGAGCAGTACTTC	CSARFHEQYF
TRBV6-5	.	.	TRBJ1-3	TGTGCCAGCAGTACAGACGGAAACTCTGGAAACACCATATATTTT	CASSTDGNSGNTIYF
TRBV28	.	TRBD2	TRBJ2-7	TGTGCCAGCAGTTTATTTGCTAGCGGGGACTACGAGCAGTACTTC	CASSLFASGDYEQYF
TRBV28	.	.	TRBJ2-3	TGTGCCAGCAGTTTGCGGGCAGCTAGCACAGATACGCAGTATTTT	CASSLRAASTDTQYF
TRBV6-5	.	TRBD1	TRBJ2-1	TGTGCCAGCAGTACTAGGGACAGGGTAAGAATTGAGCAGTTCTTC	CASSTRDRVRIEQFF
TRBV4-2	.	.	TRBJ1-5	TGTGCCAGCAGCCAGCGATACCATAGCAATCAGCCCCAGCATTTT	CASSQRYHSNQPQHF
TRBV25-1	.	.	TRBJ2-5	TGTGCCAGCAGTGATATGGTCACGGACACCCAAGAGACCCAGTACTTC	CASSDMVTDTQETQYF
TRBV7-3	.	.	TRBJ2-2	TGTGCCAGCAGCTTAGGTAGTCTCGGGGAGCTGTTTTTT	CASSLGSLGELFF
TRBV6-5	.	TRBD2	TRBJ2-1	TGTGCCAGCAGGGCAGCGGGATACAATGAGCAGTTCTTC	CASRAAGYNEQFF
TRBV4-1	.	.	TRBJ1-4	TGCGCCAGCAGCCAAGCACGACGGGATAATGAAAAACTGTTTTTT	CASSQARRDNEKLFF
TRBV6-5	.	.	TRBJ2-2	TGTGCCAGCATGAGCAACACCGGGGAGCTGTTTTTT	CASMSNTGELFF
TRBV9	.	.	TRBJ2-3	TGTGCCAGCAGAGGGGCCGAGGGCCCCAGGGGCACAGATACGCAGTATTTT	CASRGAEGPRGTDTQYF
TRBV4-1	.	.	TRBJ2-7	TGCGCCAGCAGCCGAGGCGGACAGACAGGAATCTACGAGCAGTACTTC	CASSRGGQTGIYEQYF
TRBV15	once	TRBD1	TRBJ1-5	TGTGCCACCAGCAGAGATGGACAGGGCGGTCAGCCCCAGCATTTT	CATSRDGQGGQPQHF
TRBV28	.	.	TRBJ2-3	TGTGCCAGCAGTCTGCAGGGGTTAGATACGCAGTATTTT	CASSLQGLDTQYF
TRBV5-8	.	TRBD2	TRBJ2-1	TGTGCCAGCAGCGAGGGACTAGCGGGGGGGCTGTTCGAGCAGTTCTTC	CASSEGLAGGLFEQFF
TRBV6-1	.	TRBD2	TRBJ2-7	TGTGCCAGCAGTGTACCGGGACTAGCGGGGGTGAGACAGTACTTC	CASSVPGLAGVRQYF
TRBV6-6	.	.	TRBJ1-1	TGTGCCAGCGCTTCAAGACTGGAGGGGAACACTGAAGCTTTCTTT	CASASRLEGNTEAFF
TRBV9	.	.	TRBJ2-2	TGTGCCAGCAGCGTGGGGGACTTCCCAACCGGGGAGCTGTTTTTT	CASSVGDFPTGELFF
TRBV29-1	.	.	TRBJ1-1	TGCAGCGTTGGAGGAGGGGAGAACACTGAAGCTTTCTTT	CSVGGGENTEAFF
TRBV5-1	.	.	TRBJ2-2	TGCGCCAGCAGCTTGGCGAACACCGGGGAGCTGTTTTTT	CASSLANTGELFF
TRBV5-4	.	.	TRBJ1-1	TGTGCCAGCAGTTTGGGGGGGAACACTGAAGCTTTCTTT	CASSLGGNTEAFF
TRBV2	.	.	TRBJ1-2	TGTGCCAGCAGTGCGGCGGGCGAGGGCATTAACTATGGCTACACCTTC	CASSAAGEGINYGYTF
TRBV6-1	once	.	TRBJ1-4	TGTGCCAGCAGACAAGCAGATGAAAAACTGTTTTTT	CASRQADEKLFF
TRBV19	.	.	TRBJ1-5	TGTGCCAGTAAAGGTACAAATAGCAATCAGCCCCAGCATTTT	CASKGTNSNQPQHF
TRBV4-1	.	.	TRBJ1-2	TGCGCCAGCAGCCAGGGGCGGGCGCACTATGGCTACACCTTC	CASSQGRAHYGYTF
TRBV6-1	.	.	TRBJ2-3	TGTGCCAGCAGTGAAGTGGGATGGGGGACGCGCACAGATACGCAGTATTTT	CASSEVGWGTRTDTQYF
TRBV21-1	.	.	TRBJ2-3	TGTGCCAGCAGTTTTCTAGCGGGAGTCATGGTAGCAGATACGCAGTATTTT	CASSFLAGVMVADTQYF
TRBV4-3	.	.	TRBJ2-7	TGCGCCAGCAGCCAAGCCCTGGAGGGACAGATGTACGAGCAGTACTTC	CASSQALEGQMYEQYF
TRBV29-1	.	.	TRBJ1-3	TGCAGCGCCGAGACATGGGACTATGGAAACACCATATATTTT	CSAETWDYGNTIYF
TRBV6-5	.	TRBD1	TRBJ2-2	TGTGCCAGCAGGAGGCAGGGGGAATCCGGGGAGCTGTTTTTT	CASRRQGESGELFF
TRBV6-5	.	.	TRBJ1-2	TGTGCCAGCAGTTACTCGATCGGATCCTATGGCTACACCTTC	CASSYSIGSYGYTF
TRBV7-9	.	.	TRBJ2-5	TGTGCCAGCAGCTTAAATGGGCCATTTCAAGAGACCCAGTACTTC	CASSLNGPFQETQYF
TRBV27	.	.	TRBJ2-7	TGTGCCAGCAGTTGGGGCCGATCCTACGAGCAGTACTTC	CASSWGRSYEQYF
TRBV27	.	.	TRBJ2-1	TGTGCCAGCACCCACTACAATGAGCAGTTCTTC	CASTHYNEQFF
TRBV29-1	.	.	TRBJ1-2	TGCAGCGCCCCACGACAGGCAAGACCTTATGGCTACACCTTC	CSAPRQARPYGYTF
TRBV28	.	.	TRBJ1-5	TGTGCCAGCACCCTTAGGGGTTTTGATCAGCCCCAGCATTTT	CASTLRGFDQPQHF
TRBV28	.	TRBD2	TRBJ2-1	TGTGCCAGCAGTTTGGTCGGCGGGGGTTACAATGAGCAGTTCTTC	CASSLVGGGYNEQFF
TRBV5-8	.	.	TRBJ1-1	TGTGCCAGCAGGGACAGAGGGTACACTGAAGCTTTCTTT	CASRDRGYTEAFF
TRBV30	.	TRBD1	TRBJ2-2	TGTGCCTGGAGCCGGACAGGGAGCACCGGGGAGCTGTTTTTT	CAWSRTGSTGELFF
TRBV6-5	.	.	TRBJ2-2	TGTGCCAGCAGTTCAACGGGGGTCACCGGGGAGCTGTTTTTT	CASSSTGVTGELFF
TRBV4-3	.	TRBD1	TRBJ1-2	TGCGCCAGCAGCCAAGAACAGGGGGGGGTATATGGCTACACCTTC	CASSQEQGGVYGYTF
TRBV28	.	TRBD2	TRBJ2-7	TGTGCCAGCAGTCCACCCCCTATACTAGCGGGAGTTTACGAGCAGTACTTC	CASSPPPILAGVYEQYF
TRBV5-4	.	.	TRBJ2-5	TGTGCCAGCAGCTTGGAGAAGCAACCACAGGGTTATCAAGAGACCCAGTACTTC	CASSLEKQPQGYQETQYF
TRBV7-8	.	.	TRBJ1-2	TGTGCCAGCAGCTTCTCCGGGACGGCACAATACTATGGCTACACCTTC	CASSFSGTAQYYGYTF